This T cell receptor beta chain was found in a study of blood T cell repertoires in COVID-19. Trimming left V 4 bases short and J 6 bases short, with 16 bases between. CDR1 SGHNT and CDR2 YYREEE come from the germline V gene (reference sequence). The CDR3 is 15 amino acids. A single count supports this clone. Measured with immunoSEQ multiplex PCR; TCRdb has only the in-frame clones, and not every one. Of about 120,000 clones in the sample, approximately 82% are singletons; the top ten hold less than 9%. The sequenced material came from peripheral blood. This TCR derives from an older man with active or convalescent COVID-19. V gene TRBV5-4 combines with J gene TRBJ2-2; D may be TRBD2 (6 bases). In DNA, the CDR3 is TGTGCCAGCAGCGGCGGGACCCCGGCCCCCGGGGAGCTGTTTTTT. Amino acids: CASSGGTPAPGELFF.